The entry below describes one T cell receptor beta chain. It lacks a known antigen. No base qualities exist here, and no much larger clone lies one base off it. The library was generated by PCR. Sequencing was carried out with an Illumina HiSeq 2500. TCR library preparation used molecular barcoding, with unique molecular identifiers applied to normalize quantification of the TCRbeta repertoire. Starting from the raw public reads, TCRdb applied fastp trimming at Q25, assembled clones with MiXCR and retained in-frame beta chains. Each entry is one CDR3 protein sequence, shown with its most common DNA and genes. The sample data list about a million distinct CDR3 sequences, and under 30% of these were observed just once. 28% of the sample is in the top ten clones. The treatment or condition label, read with the paper, signifies: allogeneic hematopoietic cell transplantation with graft depleted of TCRalphabeta T cells and CD19 B cells. Transplant recipients were children who received TCRalphabeta/CD19-depleted allogeneic hematopoietic cell grafts.

These data are taken from a study of T-cell reconstitution after alpha-beta-depleted transplantation in children (dated by TCRdb to 2015 to 2016). Notes on the research overall: The study quantitatively tracked T-cell immune reconstitution after TCRalphabeta/CD19-depleted allogeneic hematopoietic cell transplantation in children using TCR repertoire profiling.

The CDR3 holds 14 amino acids from the cysteine to the phenylalanine. Only the CDR3 part of the read is kept: 42 bases, read in frame from the first base. From V the trimming removes 4 bases and from J it removes 5 bases, while the gene matches leave 7 bases of the junction unaccounted for. CDR1 SSHAT and CDR2 FNYEAQ are derived from the germline V gene (reference sequence). Broad study findings and their caveats: The frequencies of hyperexpanded clones fell over the following months, and after one year, T-cell counts and TCRbeta diversity were mostly attributed to newly produced T cells. In some patients, the high TCRbeta diversity seen at day 60 was put down to recipient T cells and intrathymic progenitors that had survived conditioning. The apparently early recovery of alphabetaT-cell counts about two months after transplant reportedly depended on only several hundred rapidly expanded clones that came from non-depleted graft cells.

Sequenced here: PBMCs, mostly from graft donor cells, sampled 360 days after TCRalphabeta/CD19-depleted stem cell transplant. This receptor was obtained from a boy younger than two who had a stem cell transplant for SCID, so the T cells may come from the graft donor. The chain is assembled from TRBV7-7 and TRBJ2-5, with 7 bases in between that match TRBD1. The CDR3 sequence is CASSSIDRDETQYF. The DNA is TGTGCCAGCAGCTCGATAGACAGGGATGAGACCCAGTACTTC.